This TCR beta chain was sequenced during a study of cytomegalovirus exposure and HLA in healthy donors (dated by TCRdb to about 2017). In terms of the full investigation: According to an earlier analysis of 587 of the donors, 200 million or so T cells yielded 90 million to 140 million unique TCR beta sequences and about 300 Gb of sequence data. Roughly 300 gigabases of sequencing data and roughly 81 million unique TCR sequences made up an early release that covered approximately 650 HLA-typed donors. Among the approximately 430 genotyped donors, under 90% belonged to the genetic ancestry cluster associated with self-reported Caucasian donors. The aim of the study was to test whether cataloging public T cell receptors could identify signatures of past pathogen exposure. The T cell repertoires of under 750 subjects were profiled by immunosequencing and related to cytomegalovirus serostatus. Along with the roughly 700-subject first cohort, a separate validation cohort of 120 different subjects was used. High-throughput TCR immunosequencing, statistical association of individual TCRs with disease status, and machine learning were combined to predict cytomegalovirus infection status. A later analysis re-analyzed previously published TCR beta repertoires from about 600 donors and added high-resolution HLA genotyping to study TCR occurrence patterns. The later analysis used no new phenotypic data to find candidate immune exposures, relying instead on TCR beta sequences and their occurrence across donors. In an earlier analysis of more than 550 of the donors, high-throughput TCR beta sequencing was used to judge whether each TCR beta V gene segment behaved as functional or pseudogenic. Alongside the repertoire data, information on donor age, sex, ethnicity and CMV serostatus was compiled. A later genetic analysis used genome-wide SNP genotypes for about three fifths of the 666 donors, treating that subset as a discovery cohort. All discovery cohort repertoires had been generated using a single sequencing platform. Both class I and class II loci were covered by HLA typing, at four-digit resolution. Typing coverage varied by locus: about 629-630 donors for A, B, C, DRB1 and DQB1; around 560 for DQA1; approximately 610 for DPA1; roughly 450 for DPB1. Several DR-DQ haplotypes were treated as single units for association and clustering because of strong linkage in the cohort. Across approximately 400 genotyped donors of the cohort, an average of about 240,000 unique TCR beta nucleotide sequences per donor were sequenced, and around 20% of those sequences were non-productive. The investigation overall reported the following: In a later analysis, TCR association rates were found to vary across HLA loci, with the most associated TCRs seen for DRB1 alleles and the fewest for HLA-C alleles. The sequencing pipeline was judged likely to have produced a cluster of highly shared sequence variants as a technical artifact. The presence/absence analyses assumed that sequencing depth was roughly uniform across donors, and that assumption may not be true. In a later analysis, several top co-occurrence clusters were reported to appear linked to parvovirus B19, influenza, CMV and Epstein-Barr virus. Most TCR sequences were observed very rarely across donors, whereas some public TCRs were present in many individuals. Assigning TCR associations to individual alleles was difficult when HLA alleles, especially DR and DQ, strongly co-occurred. A later analysis associated 15,000 or so TCR beta sequences with specific HLA alleles at a false discovery rate of 0.05. Most CMV-associated TCR beta chains appeared to be HLA-restricted in a later analysis, and the HLA associations seemed to be driven largely by CMV exposure. The authors suggested that the approach could potentially be generalized to other disease states and immunological phenotypes. An earlier analysis of approximately 570 of the donors showed that most TCR beta V segments appeared in productive rearrangements either about 87% or about 30% of the time, which broadly matched IMGT annotations. In vitro tests confirmed that a few of the cytomegalovirus-associated TCR beta chains recognize cytomegalovirus antigens. The study gave a list of 150 to 200 TCR beta chains associated with cytomegalovirus. V-gene and J-gene trimming of TCR beta chains was associated with a missense DCLRE1C variant in a later genetic analysis, and the association was replicated in an independent cohort. In a later analysis, HLA-associated TCR beta chains were found to be more clonally expanded and to have lower generation probabilities than equally common non-associated chains. Correlated functional status among segregating V segments might reflect linkage disequilibrium, but an unknown experimental factor could not be ruled out. According to a later genetic analysis, donors in an Asian-associated ancestry cluster had fewer N-insertions in productive TCRs than the roughly 700-donor mean. Because the 87-base-pair reads could not distinguish some IMGT-functional V segments, including TRBV6-2 and TRBV6-3, those segments were excluded. In both the original and validation cohorts, the classifier was reported to diagnose cytomegalovirus status with high specificity and sensitivity. HLA typing was unavailable for some donors at each locus, so association tests used only the typed subset. In this cohort, only TCR beta chains were sequenced, and detectable features were limited by the absence of alpha or paired-chain data. A further reported finding was that TCR beta sequences accurately predicted the HLA-A and HLA-B alleles for most subjects in the first cohort. The earlier analysis of approximately 590 of the donors excluded some 16 rarely observed V segments, including chromosome 9 orphons, because counts were too low. For the cohort, immune exposure information was limited to CMV serostatus.

Details on this clone: Its specific antigen is unknown. No much larger clone is present one base from it, and per-base qualities are unavailable.

Library method: the immunoSEQ multiplex PCR assay. For the multiplex PCR, a mixture combining 60 forward primers for TCR Vbeta segments and 13 reverse primers for TCR Jbeta segments was used. A multiplex PCR assay on genomic DNA amplified the CDR3 region of rearranged TCR beta genes. On the Illumina HiSeq System, the amplified TCR beta libraries were sequenced as 87-base-pair reads. The paper's processing steps were these. A later analysis counted some 80 million unique TCR beta chains across the 640 or so repertoires, and 10 million to 12 million of these chains were shared by at least two donors. A nearest-neighbor algorithm error-corrected the raw reads and collapsed the reads into unique sequences, merging closely related sequences to remove PCR and sequencing errors. To assign V, D and J gene segments, CDR3 sequences were aligned to IMGT reference sequences. Each retained sequence needed at least a six-nucleotide match to both a V gene segment and a J gene segment. A rearrangement was called productive if the CDR3 had no stop codons and remained in frame with V and J, and every other rearrangement was called non-productive. Following IMGT convention, CDR3 was defined as the stretch from the second conserved V-encoded cysteine to the conserved J-encoded phenylalanine. The earlier analysis of fewer than 750 of the donors excluded sequences that lacked an unambiguous match to a single V gene segment. An earlier analysis of fewer than 750 of the donors called V segments functional above 56.7% productive rearrangements and segregating when the between-donor standard deviation exceeded 5%. A statistical classification framework was built for diagnosing cytomegalovirus status from the catalog of TCR beta chain sequences. V and J gene assignment, in a later analysis, came from comparing TCR nucleotide sequences with IMGT/GENE-DB human TR gene sequences. A later analysis assigned CDR3 sequences and most-parsimonious VDJ recombination scenarios with the TCRdist pipeline. In a later analysis, each TCR beta chain was defined by its CDR3 amino acid sequence together with its V-gene family, and reads lacking a unique V-gene family were excluded. As a way to deal with suspected cross-contamination and a sequencing artifact, a later analysis dropped 450 to 600 nucleotide sequences that were highly shared and had low generation probability. A later analysis calculated a clonal expansion index for each public chain from normalized within-repertoire ranks of inferred template counts. In a later analysis, generation probabilities were computed using a VDJ recombination model fitted to out-of-frame rearrangements, and the results were checked against IGoR. Hypergeometric tests were used in a later analysis to score TCR-TCR, TCR-HLA and TCR-CMV co-occurrence, with a repertoire-size bias correction applied to the TCR pairs. To estimate false discovery rates, a later analysis permuted the HLA or CMV assignments 20 times. In a later analysis, co-occurring TCRs were grouped using DBSCAN, and TCRdist sequence similarity was added for clustering within HLA-allele-positive subsets. Repertoires with fewer than 30,000 or more than 120,000 public chains, plus five repertoires with anomalous nucleotide sharing, were excluded from co-occurrence clustering. In TCRdb, the immuneACCESS table is reduced to in-frame sequences with V and J assigned. These tables do not hold every clone; where another copy was compared, an unresolved V gene accounts for under half, and the others remain unexplained. V, J and clone size were drawn from that table, and D and trimming were deduced from the DNA. The table for this sample lists 110,000 or so clones; less than 85% of them were counted only once. The biggest ten clones account for over 8% of the sample.

The cohort consisted of 650 to 850 healthy bone marrow donors. At the time of sampling, every cohort member was nominally healthy, though immune exposures that went unrecorded were likely present. The donor was CMV seropositive and was included in the group of almost 300 seropositive cohort members. Every donor gave a peripheral blood sample, and the peripheral blood mononuclear cells from that sample were used for TCR beta sequencing. The Qiagen DNeasy Blood Extraction Kit was used to extract genomic DNA from the blood cell samples. Trimming leaves V shorter by 4 bases and J shorter by 6 bases, with the junction holding 5 bases beyond the gene matches. The germline V gene specifies LGHNA as CDR1 and YSLEER as CDR2. The CDR3 has 14 amino acids, counting the end cysteine and phenylalanine. The only DNA kept is the CDR3, 42 bases in frame from the first base.

Sequencing was performed on PBMCs. Recombination connected TRBV4-3 to TRBJ1-1, and 10 bases in between align with TRBD1. This TCR was sampled from a man in his forties in good health and CMV-seropositive. The nucleotide sequence reads TGCGCCAGCAGCCTCCGGGACAGGGGCGCTGAAGCTTTCTTT. Protein translation: CASSLRDRGAEAFF.